This T cell receptor (beta chain) was identified in a study of T-cell memory formation after mild COVID-19. About the study: Most TCR clusters belonged to a single donor.

The authors produced TCR alpha and TCR beta cDNA libraries with sample barcodes and UMIs by 5'RACE using constant-segment primers. From the 5' RACE reads, TCRdb called clonotypes with MiXCR, one entry per CDR3 protein. The repertoire holds around 340,000 distinct CDR3 sequences, with approximately 15% as singletons. The clonotype was recovered from a man between 18 and 35 years old who had mild COVID-19 (a few samples of this study predate the infection). Cell type and time point are not known. Sequencing was done on a sample of PBMCs or a T cell subset sorted from them (not recorded which).

In nucleotides, the CDR3 is TGCGCCAGCAGCCCAAGGGAGGCACCTCTCTACGAGCAGTACGTC. Translation gives CASSPREAPLYEQYV. This rearrangement joins TRBV4-1 to TRBJ2-7, with TRBD2 as a possible D gene (6 bases). V was cut by 4 bases and J by 3 bases, with 16 bases left in between. Germline CDR1 and CDR2: MGHRA and YSYEKL. This CDR3 has 15 amino acids.